The 4 T cell receptor beta chains below come from one sample, sequenced in a study of blood T cell repertoires in COVID-19. Libraries were prepared by immunoSEQ multiplex PCR; TCRdb keeps only in-frame clonotypes and omits some of them. The sample records around 140,000 clones, 84% being singletons. The source material was peripheral blood. The receptors derive from a man in his sixties with active or convalescent COVID-19.

The V call is TRBV11-2, the J call TRBJ2-5, with D perhaps matching TRBD2 (7 bases). V was cut by 0 bases and J by 8 bases, with 16 bases left in between. CDR3 size: 15 residues. Germline values: CDR1 SGHAT, CDR2 FQNNGV. The CDR3 region has the DNA TGTGCCAGCAGCTTAGACTCATGGGGGGGCTCAACCCAGTACTTC. Translating gives CASSLDSWGGSTQYF.

The gene calls are TRBV5-1 and TRBJ1-1, with 9 bases lining up with TRBD1. This CDR3 region has 15 residues. Germline V gene sequence: CDR1 SGHRS, CDR2 YFSETQ. The V segment lost 0 bases and the J segment 5 bases; nucleotides outside the gene matches: 5. The CDR3 DNA reads as TGCGCCAGCAGCTTGGCGGGACAGGGAAGGACTGAAGCTTTCTTT. Translation gives CASSLAGQGRTEAFF.

The rearrangement uses TRBV19 and TRBJ1-5, with 7 bases fitting TRBD1. The germline gives CDR1 LNHDA, CDR2 SQIVND (reference sequence). This CDR3 has 14 residues. The V and J ends lost 7 bases and 9 bases, in that order; junction bases with no gene match: 12. CDR3 bases: TGTGCCAGTAACCCAGACAGGGTAGGTCGGCCCCAGCATTTT. This gives the protein CASNPDRVGRPQHF.

The chain recombines TRBV4-3 with TRBJ1-4, with 8 bases aligning to TRBD1. The CDR3 totals 17 residues. V lost 4 bases to trimming and J lost 3 bases; unmatched junction nucleotides: 10. Germline-derived CDR1 and CDR2 are LGHNA and YSLEER. The CDR3 bases are TGCGCCAGCAGCCCACGACAGGGGAAGAAAGCTAATGAAAAACTGTTTTTT. Its translation: CASSPRQGKKANEKLFF.